The clone carrying this T cell receptor beta chain was counted ten times or more. Its antigen is still unknown. As part of library construction, unique molecular identifiers were attached to individual cDNA molecules. TCRdb reanalysed the 5' RACE reads using MiXCR and keeps one entry per CDR3 protein. The data hold 55,000 to 65,000 distinct CDR3 sequences, with approximately 10% observed a single time. V was shortened by 3 bases and J by 0 bases, with 2 bases between the two germline ends. The CDR3 covers 13 residues. Germline V gene data show CDR1 as SGHAT and CDR2 as FQNNGV. These data come from a study of early T cells in non-severe SARS-CoV-2 infection. Study details: From unsorted whole blood, bulk RNA was sequenced, and the chains remained unpaired. Study-level findings and limits: CD4 and private specificities were missed by VDJdb matching, which favored anti-spike CD8 responses.

The sample taken for sequencing was whole blood. The receptor was isolated from an adult who was a healthcare worker with PCR-confirmed SARS-CoV-2 infection or an uninfected control (not recorded which). The chain uses TRBV11-2 and TRBJ1-4, with D unclear. Written as DNA, the CDR3 is TGTGCCAGCAGCTTGACAACTAATGAAAAACTGTTTTTT. Amino acid sequence: CASSLTTNEKLFF.